The next 21 T cell receptor beta chains were all read from a single sample in a study of T cell changes during pregnancy in multiple sclerosis. Only in-frame clones appear in the TCRdb table, and some are missing; sequencing was by immunoSEQ multiplex PCR. Of fewer than 90,000 clones in the sample, 94% were seen once. The source material was peripheral blood, sampled in the third trimester of pregnancy. The source of these receptors is a female donor with multiple sclerosis, enrolled in a pregnancy study.

The V and J genes are TRBV19 and TRBJ1-2, with 8 nucleotides matching TRBD1. V gave up 5 bases and J gave up 13 bases; unmatched junction bases: 12. Germline lookup yields CDR1 LNHDA and CDR2 SQIVND (reference sequence). The CDR3 length is 13 residues. This CDR3 is CASSPEGQVSSTF. CDR3 DNA sequence: TGTGCCAGTAGTCCCGAGGGACAGGTCTCATCCACCTTC.

This chain uses TRBV10-3 with TRBJ2-3; 8 bases align to TRBD1. Germline lookup yields CDR1 ENHRY and CDR2 SYGVKD. CDR3 length equals 13 residues. V was clipped by 6 bases and J by 1 base; unmatched bases: 0. The CDR3 region is CAIRTGGTDTQYF. CDR3 sequence (DNA): TGTGCCATCAGGACAGGGGGCACAGATACGCAGTATTTT.

The V and J genes are TRBV2 and TRBJ2-1; TRBD2 matches 9 bases. The CDR3 length is 15 residues. Germline V lookup: CDR1 SNHLY, CDR2 FYNNEI. Trimming cost V 4 bases and J 4 bases; bases outside gene matches: 5. The CDR3 nucleotides are TGTGCCAGCAGTGTTAGCGGGAGCGCGTACAATGAGCAGTTCTTC. It is translated as CASSVSGSAYNEQFF.

This rearrangement joins TRBV2 to TRBJ2-1; 7 nucleotides line up with TRBD2. This CDR3 region has 16 residues. Germline V gene lookup returns CDR1 SNHLY and CDR2 FYNNEI. Germline trimming cut 9 bases from V and 7 bases from J; bases unmatched to any gene: 18. The CDR3 region is CASTTRAGRITNEQFF. The DNA for the CDR3 is TGTGCCAGTACTACCAGAGCGGGAAGAATAACAAATGAGCAGTTCTTC.

The chain is built from TRBV7-9 and TRBJ1-1; D is unclear. The V and J ends lost 2 bases and 0 bases respectively, with 4 bases between them. Germline CDR1 reads SEHNR; CDR2 reads FQNEAQ (reference sequence). This CDR3 spans 13 amino acids. This CDR3 is CASSLHMNTEAFF. CDR3 DNA: TGTGCCAGCAGCTTACACATGAACACTGAAGCTTTCTTT.

This rearrangement joins TRBV6-1 to TRBJ2-7; D ambiguous. The CDR3 loop spans 13 amino acids. Germline CDR1 reads MNHNS; CDR2 reads SASEGT. V was clipped by 5 bases and J by 0 bases, with 8 bases between them. The CDR3 sequence: CASSPPGSYEQYF. The CDR3 region has the DNA TGTGCCAGCAGTCCCCCAGGCTCCTACGAGCAGTACTTC.

The chain joins TRBV15 to TRBJ1-5; tentatively, D is TRBD1 (5 bases). CDR1 LNHNV and CDR2 YYDKDF come from the germline V gene (reference sequence). The CDR3 is 14 amino acids. V was shortened by 5 bases and J by 5 bases, with 13 bases between the two germline ends. The CDR3: CATSEAGKYQPQHF. In nucleotides, the CDR3 is TGTGCCACCAGCGAAGCAGGGAAATATCAGCCCCAGCATTTT.

The chain employs TRBV11-3 and TRBJ2-1; the D gene is possibly TRBD1 (5 bases). V lost 5 bases to trimming and J lost 8 bases, with 16 bases between them. The germline V gene has CDR1 SGHNT and CDR2 YENEEA. This CDR3 spans 14 amino acids. The CDR3 spells CASSPMAGHHEQFF. CDR3 bases: TGTGCCAGCAGCCCCATGGCAGGGCACCATGAGCAGTTCTTC. Drawing the rest from reference TRBV11-3 and TRBJ2-1, the complete variable domain is EAGVVQSPRYKIIEKKQPVAFWCNPISGHNTLYWYLQNLGQGPELLIRYENEEAVDDSQLPKDRFSAERLKGVDSTLKIQPAELGDSAVYLCASSPMAGHHEQFFGPGTRLTVL.

The chain recombines TRBV7-9 with TRBJ2-1, with 10 nucleotides matching TRBD1. CDR3 length: 18 amino acids. Germline values: CDR1 SEHNR, CDR2 FQNEAQ (reference sequence). V gave up 0 bases and J gave up 0 bases; unmatched junction bases: 5. CDR3 coding DNA: TGTGCCAGCAGCTTAGCGGGGACAGGGGTTACCTCCTACAATGAGCAGTTCTTC. Its protein is CASSLAGTGVTSYNEQFF.

The chain has TRBV28 and TRBJ2-7; 7 positions match TRBD2. Germline values: CDR1 MDHEN, CDR2 SYDVKM. The CDR3 is 15 amino acids. V gave up 3 bases and J gave up 4 bases; unmatched junction bases: 9. As DNA, the CDR3 is TGTGCCAGCAGTTTCCCGGCGGGGGAGAGGTACGAGCAGTACTTC. It encodes CASSFPAGERYEQYF.

The chain uses TRBV6-1 and TRBJ1-2; D unclear. Per the germline V gene, CDR1 is MNHNS and CDR2 is SASEGT. Trimming left V 5 bases short and J 4 bases short, with 14 bases between. The CDR3 totals 14 residues. The CDR3 DNA sequence: TGTGCCAGCAGTTCAAGCGGAGGTAGCTATGGCTACACCTTC. It yields the protein CASSSSGGSYGYTF.

This chain connects TRBV5-1 to TRBJ2-7; no firm D call. In germline, CDR1 is SGHRS, CDR2 YFSETQ. V was clipped by 2 bases and J by 2 bases, with 8 bases between them. The CDR3 length is 13 residues. The CDR3 DNA reads TGCGCCAGCAGCTTCCTAACGGCCTACGAGCAGTACTTC. It translates to CASSFLTAYEQYF.

The V and J genes are TRBV28 and TRBJ1-3; no definite D call. Looked up from germline, CDR1 is MDHEN and CDR2 is SYDVKM. The V end was cut by 6 bases, the J end by 4 bases, with 10 bases between. The CDR3 runs 13 residues. The CDR3 DNA follows: TGTGCCAGCAGAAGGACGGGAGGAAACACCATATATTTT. Its protein is CASRRTGGNTIYF.

The chain has TRBV27 and TRBJ1-4; TRBD1 aligns across 7 bases. CDR1 is MNHEY and CDR2 is SMNVEV in the germline V gene (reference sequence). CDR3 length equals 16 residues. The trim removed 4 bases at V and 5 bases at J, leaving 10 bases unmatched. CDR3 DNA sequence: TGTGCCAGCAGTTCTAACTGGGACAGCGTGAATGAAAAACTGTTTTTT. This translates into CASSSNWDSVNEKLFF.

The chain has TRBV7-9 and TRBJ2-1; the match to TRBD2 covers 13 bases. This CDR3 contains 17 residues. Looked up from germline, CDR1 is SEHNR and CDR2 is FQNEAQ (reference sequence). With 5 bases clipped from V and 0 bases from J, the junction kept 4 bases outside the gene matches. This chain's CDR3 is CASSMGLAGSSYNEQFF. DNA of the CDR3: TGTGCCAGCAGCATGGGACTAGCGGGATCCTCCTACAATGAGCAGTTCTTC.

The chain carries TRBV5-6 and TRBJ1-1; D is unclear. Trimming cost V 3 bases and J 3 bases, with 18 bases left between them. In germline, CDR1 is SGHDT, CDR2 YYEEEE. There are 16 residues in the CDR3. The CDR3 sequence: CASSSDLQREDTEAFF. In DNA form, the CDR3 reads TGTGCCAGCAGCTCGGACCTTCAGAGGGAGGACACTGAAGCTTTCTTT.

The chain carries TRBV7-9 and TRBJ1-2; D uncertain. Germline values: CDR1 SEHNR, CDR2 FQNEAQ (reference sequence). V lost 2 bases and J lost 8, with 15 bases in between. The CDR3 is made up of 14 amino acids. Here the CDR3 DNA reads TGTGCCAGCAGCTTACTCCCGGGATTGGAGGGCTACACCTTC. It yields the protein CASSLLPGLEGYTF.

The chain is built from TRBV29-1 and TRBJ2-3; no firm D call. The CDR3 has 11 amino acids. Trimming pared 3 bases from V and 6 bases from J, leaving 7 bases between. CDR1 SQVTM and CDR2 ANQGSEA come from the germline V gene. CDR3 protein: CSVDQVDTQYF. Here the CDR3 DNA reads TGCAGCGTTGATCAGGTGGATACGCAGTATTTT.

The CDR3 sequence is CASSPERPAGTGELFF. The CDR3 DNA follows: TGTGCCAGCTCACCCGAACGGCCAGCGGGCACCGGGGAGCTGTTTTTT. The chain combines TRBV18 with TRBJ2-2, with D perhaps TRBD2 (6 bases). Trimming stripped 3 bases from V and 4 bases from J, with 15 bases between. This CDR3 is built from 16 residues. Per the germline V gene, CDR1 is KGHSH and CDR2 is LQKENI.

This chain links TRBV19 with TRBJ2-7; tentatively, D is TRBD2 (6 bases). The germline V gene has CDR1 LNHDA and CDR2 SQIVND (reference sequence). Trimming left V 5 bases short and J 4 bases short, with 15 bases between. This CDR3 has 14 residues. CDR3 in DNA: TGTGCCAGTAGTCACTCGACTAGACAATACGAGCAGTACTTC. Its translation: CASSHSTRQYEQYF.

The chain links TRBV28 to TRBJ2-7; D possibly corresponds to TRBD2 (5 bases). The CDR3 is made up of 11 amino acids. Between the trimmed V and J ends, which lost 10 bases and 5 bases, there was a span of 12 bases. Germline V gene lookup returns CDR1 MDHEN and CDR2 SYDVKM. Here the CDR3 reads CATGGFNEQYF. DNA of the CDR3: TGTGCCACCGGAGGTTTCAACGAGCAGTACTTC. The full variable domain, with the rest looked up from reference TRBV28 and TRBJ2-7, is DVKVTQSSRYLVKRTGEKVFLECVQDMDHENMFWYRQDPGLGLRLIYFSYDVKMKEKGDIPEGYSVSREKKERFSLILESASTNQTSMYLCATGGFNEQYFGPGTRLTVT.